The 17 T cell receptor beta chains listed next were all sequenced from one sample in a study of type 1 and type 2 diabetes patients. PCR was run on genomic DNA. The TCR beta CDR3 region was amplified using 30 forward and 13 reverse primers. MiXCR, run by TCRdb on the multiplex PCR reads, gives a single entry per CDR3 protein. The sample holds 250,000 or so distinct CDR3 sequences, approximately 45% seen once. The sample taken for sequencing was peripheral blood mononuclear cells (PBMCs). The receptors derive from a man younger than 30 with type 2 diabetes.

The chain couples TRBV7-3 to TRBJ2-1, with 7 bases fitting TRBD2. In germline, CDR1 is SGHTA, CDR2 FQGTGA. The CDR3 sequence is 16 residues long. The trim removed 5 bases at V and 3 bases at J, leaving 10 bases unmatched. The CDR3 DNA reads TGTGCCAGCAGCCCATTGGGGGGGAGGTACTACAATGAGCAGTTCTTC. It yields the protein CASSPLGGRYYNEQFF.

This clonotype came up a few times. The CDR3 spells CSAKTVAGSGVFYEQYF. Here the CDR3 DNA reads TGCAGTGCGAAGACAGTAGCCGGATCCGGGGTATTTTACGAGCAGTACTTC. This chain joins TRBV20-1 and TRBJ2-7, with D possibly called TRBD1 or TRBD2 (5 bases each). The germline V gene has CDR1 DFQATT and CDR2 SNEGSKA (reference sequence). The CDR3 length is 17 residues. The V end was cut by 6 bases, the J end by 4 bases, with 28 bases between.

This clonotype was counted between two and nine times. The chain combines TRBV19 with TRBJ2-5, with D tentatively TRBD1 or TRBD2 (5 bases each). Germline V gene lookup returns CDR1 LNHDA and CDR2 SQIVND (reference sequence). V lost 8 bases and J lost 7, with 20 bases in between. The CDR3 sequence is 14 residues long. The CDR3 DNA follows: TGTGCCAGTGGGGGACCTAGCTCCGGGACGACCCAGTACTTC. It encodes CASGGPSSGTTQYF.

This chain links TRBV7-2 with TRBJ2-7; TRBD1 or TRBD2 may be the D gene (5 bases each). The V end was cut by 5 bases, the J end by 5 bases, with 22 bases between. The germline CDR1 and CDR2 sequences are SGHTA and FQGNSA. This CDR3 contains 16 residues. The CDR3 DNA reads as TGTGCCAGCAGCCCTCAAGGATCGGGGCTTAACCACGAGCAGTACTTC. It yields the protein CASSPQGSGLNHEQYF.

CDR3 residues: CASSARTGSDTGELFF. CDR3 in DNA: TGTGCCAGTAGTGCCCGGACAGGGTCAGACACCGGGGAGCTGTTTTTT. The chain is built from TRBV19 and TRBJ2-2, with 8 bases that match TRBD1. The CDR3 totals 16 residues. V shed 5 bases and J 3 bases; nucleotides not matched to a gene: 8. Germline loops: CDR1 LNHDA, CDR2 SQIVND (reference sequence).

The rearrangement uses TRBV2 and TRBJ2-5; no definite D call. The germline V gene encodes CDR1 SNHLY and CDR2 FYNNEI. The CDR3 sequence is 13 residues long. The germline V and J ends were trimmed by 5 bases and 0 bases, with 7 bases remaining between them. The CDR3 here is CASSRNYQETQYF. In nucleotides, the CDR3 is TGTGCCAGCAGTAGGAATTACCAAGAGACCCAGTACTTC.

This rearrangement joins TRBV2 to TRBJ1-5, with 9 bases lining up with TRBD1. Germline V gene data show CDR1 as SNHLY and CDR2 as FYNNEI. This CDR3 comprises 14 residues. Trimming at V came to 10 bases and at J to 3 bases, leaving 7 bases not matched to a gene. CDR3 sequence (DNA): TGTGCCACCGGGACAGGGCAAAACAATCAGCCCCAGCATTTT. Amino acid sequence: CATGTGQNNQPQHF.

This clonotype occurred a few times. V usage is TRBV7-6 and J usage is TRBJ2-5; TRBD2 is a possible D gene (6 bases). Trimming stripped 5 bases from V and 1 base from J, with 11 bases between. Per the germline V gene, CDR1 is SGHVS and CDR2 is FNYEAQ. The CDR3 is 14 residues long. The CDR3 loop is CASSPALAQETQYF. CDR3 nucleotide sequence: TGTGCCAGCAGCCCCGCACTAGCCCAAGAGACCCAGTACTTC.

This clonotype occurred once. J is TRBJ1-2 and V is TRBV7-2; 12 bases map to TRBD1. V gave up 5 bases and J gave up 6 bases; unmatched junction bases: 1. This CDR3 contains 13 residues. Looked up from germline, CDR1 is SGHTA and CDR2 is FQGNSA. CDR3 in DNA: TGTGCCAGCAGCCGGGACAGGGGGCATGGCTACACCTTC. It yields the protein CASSRDRGHGYTF.

This clonotype turned up a few times. The V and J genes are TRBV6-6 and TRBJ1-2; no reliable D call. CDR1 and CDR2 (germline): MNHNY, SVGAGI (reference sequence). V was pared by 5 bases and J by 1 base, with 5 bases between. This CDR3 contains 12 residues. CDR3 nucleotide sequence: TGTGCCAGCAGTGCCGATAACTATGGCTACACCTTC. Protein product: CASSADNYGYTF.

This clonotype showed up many times. The chain combines TRBV6-6 with TRBJ2-5; unclear D gene. Germline-derived CDR1 and CDR2 are MNHNY and SVGAGI (reference sequence). The CDR3 has 12 amino acids. With 5 bases removed from V and 4 bases from J, the gap between germline ends came to 8 bases. The CDR3: CASSADGETQYF. CDR3 DNA: TGTGCCAGCAGTGCTGACGGAGAGACCCAGTACTTC.

This clonotype occurred many times. The J gene is TRBJ2-5, the V gene TRBV10-3; the D is unclear. The germline V and J ends were trimmed by 4 bases and 2 bases, with 8 bases remaining between them. From germline, CDR1 is ENHRY and CDR2 SYGVKD. This CDR3 spans 13 amino acids. The CDR3 DNA is TGTGCCATCAGTGCGGCCGGGCAAGAGACCCAGTACTTC. It encodes CAISAAGQETQYF.

Only a few counts were recorded for this clonotype. The genes are TRBV10-1 and TRBJ1-4, with D hard to call. Germline-derived CDR1 and CDR2 are WNHNN and SYGVQD (reference sequence). V lost 3 bases and J lost 6, with 11 bases in between. The CDR3 is 14 residues long. The CDR3 coding sequence is TGCGCCAGCAGTGATCCGGGCGGAGATGAAAAACTGTTTTTT. Residues: CASSDPGGDEKLFF.

As for this clonotype: One junction end disagrees with the germline gene, perhaps due to a read error. The V and J genes are TRBV10-3 and TRBJ2-7; 7 positions agree with TRBD1. This CDR3 is 16 amino acids long. Germline-derived CDR1 and CDR2 are ENHRY and SYGVKD. In DNA form, the CDR3 reads TGTGCCAGCAGTCCCAGCGACAGGGTCAGGAGTTACGAGCGGTACTTC. Encoded protein: CASSPSDRVRSYERYF.

The CDR3: CAWSHPLGGPEAFF. In DNA, the CDR3 is TGTGCCTGGAGTCACCCTTTAGGGGGGCCTGAAGCTTTCTTT. The rearrangement links TRBV30 to TRBJ1-1; D possibly corresponds to TRBD1 (6 bases). The germline V and J ends were trimmed by 2 bases and 6 bases, with 16 bases remaining between them. Per germline, CDR1 GTSNPN and CDR2 SVGIG (reference sequence). The CDR3 covers 14 residues.

This sequence joins TRBV10-1 and TRBJ1-1; TRBD1 is a possible D gene (6 bases). The V end lost 0 bases, the J end lost 4 bases, and 15 bases lay between the germline ends. Looked up from germline, CDR1 is WNHNN and CDR2 is SYGVQD (reference sequence). This CDR3 contains 16 residues. CDR3 sequence (DNA): TGCGCCAGCAGTGAGTCACACGGCAGGGGAGGCACTGAAGCTTTCTTT. This codes for CASSESHGRGGTEAFF.

The chain couples TRBV4-1 to TRBJ2-7; D might be TRBD2 (5 bases). V was shortened by 1 base and J by 7 bases, with 8 bases between the two germline ends. In germline, CDR1 is MGHRA, CDR2 YSYEKL. CDR3 length: 12 amino acids. The CDR3 DNA is TGCGCCAGCAGCCAAGGAGGCGGGGAGCAGTACTTC. Translated: CASSQGGGEQYF.